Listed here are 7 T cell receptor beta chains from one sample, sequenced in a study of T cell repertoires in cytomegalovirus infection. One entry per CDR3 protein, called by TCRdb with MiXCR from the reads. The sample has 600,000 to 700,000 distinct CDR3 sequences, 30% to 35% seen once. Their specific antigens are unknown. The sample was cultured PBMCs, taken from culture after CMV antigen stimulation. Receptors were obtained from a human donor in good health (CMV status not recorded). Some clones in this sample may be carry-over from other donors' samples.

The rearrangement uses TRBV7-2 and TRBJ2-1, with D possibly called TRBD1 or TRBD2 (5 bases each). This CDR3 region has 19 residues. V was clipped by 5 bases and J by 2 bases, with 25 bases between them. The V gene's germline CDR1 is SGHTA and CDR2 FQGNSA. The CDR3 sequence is CASSHRWPGPEGAYNEQFF. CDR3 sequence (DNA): TGTGCCAGCAGCCACCGCTGGCCAGGGCCTGAGGGAGCCTACAATGAGCAGTTCTTC.

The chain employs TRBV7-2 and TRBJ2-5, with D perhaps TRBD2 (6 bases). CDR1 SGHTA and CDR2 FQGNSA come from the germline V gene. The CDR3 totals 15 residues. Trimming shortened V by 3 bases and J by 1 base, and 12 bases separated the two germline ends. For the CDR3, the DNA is TGTGCCAGCAGCTTTACAGCGGGCCCCCAAGAGACCCAGTACTTC. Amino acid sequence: CASSFTAGPQETQYF.

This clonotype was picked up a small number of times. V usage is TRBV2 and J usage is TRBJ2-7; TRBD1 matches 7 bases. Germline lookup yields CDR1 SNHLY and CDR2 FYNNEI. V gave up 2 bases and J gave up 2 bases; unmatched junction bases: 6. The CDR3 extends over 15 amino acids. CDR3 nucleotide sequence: TGTGCCAGCAGTGAAAGGTCAGGGGGAACCTACGAGCAGTACTTC. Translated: CASSERSGGTYEQYF.

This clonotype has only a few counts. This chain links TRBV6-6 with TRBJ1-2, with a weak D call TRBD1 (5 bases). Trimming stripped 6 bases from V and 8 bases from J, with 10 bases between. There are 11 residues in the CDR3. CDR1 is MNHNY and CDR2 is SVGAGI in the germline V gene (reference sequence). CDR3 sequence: CASREGVGYTF. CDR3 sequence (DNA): TGTGCCAGCAGAGAAGGGGTCGGCTACACCTTC.

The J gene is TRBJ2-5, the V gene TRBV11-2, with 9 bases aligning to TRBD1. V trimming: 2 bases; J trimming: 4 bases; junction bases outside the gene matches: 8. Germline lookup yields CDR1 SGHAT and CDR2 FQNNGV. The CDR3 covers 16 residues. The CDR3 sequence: CASSLFRDRVGETQYF. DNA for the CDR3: TGTGCCAGCAGCTTATTTAGGGACAGGGTGGGAGAGACCCAGTACTTC. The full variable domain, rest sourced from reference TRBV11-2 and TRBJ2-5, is EAGVAQSPRYKIIEKRQSVAFWCNPISGHATLYWYQQILGQGPKLLIQFQNNGVVDDSQLPKDRFSAERLKGVDSTLKIQPAKLEDSAVYLCASSLFRDRVGETQYFGPGTRLLVL.

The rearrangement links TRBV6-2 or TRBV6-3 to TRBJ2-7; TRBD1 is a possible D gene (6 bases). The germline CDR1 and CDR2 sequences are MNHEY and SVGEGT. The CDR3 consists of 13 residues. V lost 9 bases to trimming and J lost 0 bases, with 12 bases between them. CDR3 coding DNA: TGTGCCAGTCAAAGGGGGTCCTCCTACGAGCAGTACTTC. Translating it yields CASQRGSSYEQYF.

The CDR3 region is CASSADLRQGFYEQYF. The CDR3 DNA reads TGTGCCAGCAGTGCCGATCTTCGACAGGGGTTCTACGAGCAGTACTTC. V gene TRBV12-3 or TRBV12-4 combines with J gene TRBJ2-7; 8 positions match TRBD1. The V segment lost 5 bases and the J segment 3 bases; nucleotides outside the gene matches: 12. There are 16 residues in the CDR3.